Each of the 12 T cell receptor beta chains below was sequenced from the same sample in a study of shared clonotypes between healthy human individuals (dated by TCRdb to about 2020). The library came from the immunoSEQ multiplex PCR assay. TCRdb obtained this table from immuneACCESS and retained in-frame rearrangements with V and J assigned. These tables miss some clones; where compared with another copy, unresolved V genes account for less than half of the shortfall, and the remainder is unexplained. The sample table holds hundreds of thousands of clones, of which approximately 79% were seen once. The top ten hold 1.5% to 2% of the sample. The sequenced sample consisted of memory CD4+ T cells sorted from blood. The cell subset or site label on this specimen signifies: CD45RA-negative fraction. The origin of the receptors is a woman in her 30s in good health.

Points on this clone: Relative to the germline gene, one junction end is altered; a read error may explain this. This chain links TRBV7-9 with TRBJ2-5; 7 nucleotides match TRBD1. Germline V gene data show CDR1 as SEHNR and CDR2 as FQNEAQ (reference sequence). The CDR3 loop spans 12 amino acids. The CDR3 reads CASSSTGADRHF. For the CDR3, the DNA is TGTGCCAGCAGCTCAACAGGGGCCGATAGACACTTC.

The CDR3 nucleotides read TGTGCTAGTGGTTTGGTAGGTCTAGCGGTATCCTACAATGAGCAGTTCTTC. The encoded protein is CASGLVGLAVSYNEQFF. The chain has TRBV12-5 and TRBJ2-1; 7 bases are shared with TRBD2. The ends lost 0 bases at V and 1 base at J; junction bases unmatched: 6. The germline CDR1 and CDR2 sequences are LGHNT and FRNRAP. The CDR3 extends over 17 amino acids.

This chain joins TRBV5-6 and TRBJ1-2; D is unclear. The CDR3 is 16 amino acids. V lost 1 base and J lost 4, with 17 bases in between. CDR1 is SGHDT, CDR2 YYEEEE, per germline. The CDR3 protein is CASSLFGKSETYGYTF. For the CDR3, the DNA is TGTGCCAGCAGCTTGTTCGGGAAATCGGAGACCTATGGCTACACCTTC.

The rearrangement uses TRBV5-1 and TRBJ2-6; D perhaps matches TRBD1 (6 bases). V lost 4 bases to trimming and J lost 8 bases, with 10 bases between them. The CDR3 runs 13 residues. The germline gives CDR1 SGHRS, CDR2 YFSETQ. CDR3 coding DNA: TGCGCCAGCAGCGTTGGACAGTCCAACGTCCTGACTTTC. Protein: CASSVGQSNVLTF.

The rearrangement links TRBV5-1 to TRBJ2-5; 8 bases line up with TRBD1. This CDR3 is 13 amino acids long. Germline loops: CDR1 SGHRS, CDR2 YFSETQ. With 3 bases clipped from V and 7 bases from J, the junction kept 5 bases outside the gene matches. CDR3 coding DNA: TGCGCCAGCAGCTCGGACAGGGCGGGGACCCAGTACTTC. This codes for CASSSDRAGTQYF.

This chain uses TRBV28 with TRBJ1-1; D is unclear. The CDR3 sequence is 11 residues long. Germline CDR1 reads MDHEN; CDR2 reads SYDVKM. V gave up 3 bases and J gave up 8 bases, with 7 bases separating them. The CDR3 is CASSFRLEAFF. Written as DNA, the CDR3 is TGTGCCAGCAGTTTCAGGCTGGAAGCTTTCTTT. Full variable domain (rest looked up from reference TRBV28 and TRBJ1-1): DVKVTQSSRYLVKRTGEKVFLECVQDMDHENMFWYRQDPGLGLRLIYFSYDVKMKEKGDIPEGYSVSREKKERFSLILESASTNQTSMYLCASSFRLEAFFGQGTRLTVV.

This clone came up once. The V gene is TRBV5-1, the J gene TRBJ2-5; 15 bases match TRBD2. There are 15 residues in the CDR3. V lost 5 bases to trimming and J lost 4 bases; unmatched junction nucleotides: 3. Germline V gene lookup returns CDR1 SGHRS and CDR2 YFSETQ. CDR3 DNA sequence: TGCGCCAGCAGGCAGGGACTAGCGGGAGGAGAGACCCAGTACTTC. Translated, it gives CASRQGLAGGETQYF.

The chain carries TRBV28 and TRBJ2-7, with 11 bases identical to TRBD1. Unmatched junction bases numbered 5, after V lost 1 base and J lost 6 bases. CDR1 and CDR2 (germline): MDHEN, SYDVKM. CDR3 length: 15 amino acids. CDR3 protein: CASSLYGDRGTEQYF. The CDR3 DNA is TGTGCCAGCAGTTTATACGGGGACAGGGGGACCGAGCAGTACTTC.

CDR3 sequence: CSVEGGSGYTF. In nucleotides, the CDR3 is TGCAGCGTTGAGGGGGGTAGCGGCTACACCTTC. The V call is TRBV29-1, the J call TRBJ1-2; D perhaps matches TRBD1 (5 bases). Per the germline V gene, CDR1 is SQVTM and CDR2 is ANQGSEA. V lost 3 bases, J lost 8 bases, and 10 bases lay in between. This CDR3 contains 11 residues.

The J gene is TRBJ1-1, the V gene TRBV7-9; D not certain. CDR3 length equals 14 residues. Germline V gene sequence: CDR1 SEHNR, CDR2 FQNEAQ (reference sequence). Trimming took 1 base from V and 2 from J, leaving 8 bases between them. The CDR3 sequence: CASSLDPANTEAFF. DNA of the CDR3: TGTGCCAGCAGCTTAGATCCAGCTAACACTGAAGCTTTCTTT.

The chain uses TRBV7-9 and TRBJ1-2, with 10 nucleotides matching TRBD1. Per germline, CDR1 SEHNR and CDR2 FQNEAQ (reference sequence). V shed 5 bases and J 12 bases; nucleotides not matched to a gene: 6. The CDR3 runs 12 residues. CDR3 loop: CASSNGQGVNTF. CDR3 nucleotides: TGTGCCAGCAGCAACGGACAGGGGGTCAACACCTTC.

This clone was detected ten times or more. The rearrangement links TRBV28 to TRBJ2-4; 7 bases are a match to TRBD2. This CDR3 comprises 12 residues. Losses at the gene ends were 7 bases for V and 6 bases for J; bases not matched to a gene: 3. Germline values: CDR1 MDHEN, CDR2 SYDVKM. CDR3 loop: CASTGGGNIQYF. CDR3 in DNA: TGTGCCAGCACGGGGGGAGGAAACATTCAGTACTTC.